Sequencing of this T cell receptor beta chain was carried out in a study of shared clonotypes between healthy human individuals. Study-wide points: Larger richness was generally estimated for naive than memory subsets.

Profiling relied on immunoSEQ multiplex PCR, and the TCRdb table lists in-frame clones only, not all of them. In the table there are millions of clones, approximately 95% of which are singletons. CDR3 size: 13 residues. Unmatched junction bases numbered 6, after V lost 5 bases and J lost 7 bases. The germline gives CDR1 SGHRS, CDR2 YFSETQ. In the case of this clone: Antigen: not known.

This TCR derives from a young man in good health. The chain carries TRBV5-1 and TRBJ1-5, with TRBD1 matching 7 bases. Sequenced material: naive CD4+ T cells sorted from blood. Regarding subset: CD45RA+ positively selected. DNA for the CDR3: TGCGCCAGCAGAGAAGGGGGCGGGCAGCCCCAGCATTTT. Its translation is CASREGGGQPQHF. The full variable domain, completed using reference TRBV5-1 and TRBJ1-5, is KAGVTQTPRYLIKTRGQQVTLSCSPISGHRSVSWYQQTPGQGLQFLFEYFSETQRNKGNFPGRFSGRQFSNSRSEMNVSTLELGDSALYLCASREGGGQPQHFGDGTRLSIL.